This T cell receptor (beta chain) was identified in a study of early T cells in non-severe SARS-CoV-2 infection. Study-level results: The VDJdb matching leaned toward anti-spike CD8 responses and overlooked private and CD4 specificities.

Unique molecular identifier tags were affixed to discrete cDNA molecules. TCRdb redid the calling of the 5' RACE reads with MiXCR, one entry per CDR3 protein. Found here are tens of thousands of distinct CDR3 sequences, around 15% of them singletons; the top ten hold less than 15%. This clonotype has a count of ten or more. Antigen unknown. The trim removed 1 base at V and 4 bases at J, leaving 5 bases unmatched. Germline loops: CDR1 DFQATT, CDR2 SNEGSKA (reference sequence). The CDR3 length is 14 residues. V is TRBV20-1 and J is TRBJ2-7; 9 bases map to TRBD1. The origin of this receptor is an adult who was a healthcare worker with PCR-confirmed SARS-CoV-2 infection or an uninfected control (not recorded which). The sequencing sample was made of whole blood. CDR3 DNA sequence: TGCAGTGCTAGAGTACAGGGGGCGAGGTACGAGCAGTACTTC. This sequence encodes CSARVQGARYEQYF.